The next 32 T cell receptor beta chains were all read from a single sample in a study of CD8 T cells in Susac syndrome. Random hexamers primed reverse transcription of about 0.45 to 1 ug RNA. TCRdb reprocessed the immunoSEQ multiplex PCR reads with MiXCR, giving one entry per CDR3 protein. The sample carries more than 65,000 distinct CDR3 sequences, about 94% recorded once. Sequencing was done on a sample of CD8+ T cells from PBMCs. These TCRs come from a human donor with multiple sclerosis.

As regards this clonotype: The junction shows a germline mismatch at one end, possibly a read error. This chain links TRBV29-1 with TRBJ2-7, with D possibly TRBD2 on 6 matching bases. This CDR3 comprises 14 residues. Germline V gene lookup returns CDR1 SQVTM and CDR2 ANQGSEA. CDR3 amino acids: CSVEGGWASYEQYF. CDR3 nucleotide sequence: TGCAGCGTCGAAGGAGGGTGGGCCTCCTACGAGCAGTACTTC.

The rearrangement joins TRBV29-1 to TRBJ2-7, with 7 bases identical to TRBD1. The CDR3 runs 13 residues. Germline lookup yields CDR1 SQVTM and CDR2 ANQGSEA. Trimming removed 5 bases from V and 5 bases from J; junction bases left unmatched: 9. The CDR3 DNA reads TGCAGCGTTCTACGACAGGGTGGCGACGAGCAGTACTTC. It yields the protein CSVLRQGGDEQYF.

The rearrangement joins TRBV4-1 to TRBJ1-1; TRBD1 matches at 11 bases. Looked up from germline, CDR1 is MGHRA and CDR2 is YSYEKL. The V segment lost 4 bases and the J segment 5 bases; nucleotides outside the gene matches: 3. The CDR3 has 14 amino acids. CDR3 coding DNA: TGCGCCAGCAGCCCGGGGACAGGGGGGACTGAAGCTTTCTTT. Encoded protein: CASSPGTGGTEAFF.

The chain carries TRBV7-6 and TRBJ2-7; possible D gene TRBD2, 5 bases. This CDR3 is built from 14 residues. Germline CDR1 reads SGHVS; CDR2 reads FNYEAQ. The V and J ends lost 5 bases and 6 bases respectively, with 17 bases between them. CDR3 sequence reads: CASSASGWGGEQYF. The CDR3 nucleotides are TGTGCCAGCAGCGCAAGCGGTTGGGGTGGCGAGCAGTACTTC.

The rearrangement links TRBV4-1 to TRBJ1-5; 7 bases agree with TRBD1. With V trimmed by 1 base and J by 7 bases, 10 bases remained unmatched. Germline V gives CDR1 MGHRA, CDR2 YSYEKL. The CDR3 runs to 16 residues. The CDR3 nucleotides read TGCGCCAGCAGCCAAGGGCTCGACAGGGTGGACCAGCCCCAGCATTTT. Translated, it gives CASSQGLDRVDQPQHF.

The CDR3 nucleotides read TGCAGTGCAATATTGTCAGGCGTGACTTCCTACGAGCAGTACTTC. As protein: CSAILSGVTSYEQYF. The chain employs TRBV20-1 and TRBJ2-7; no clear D. Trimming left V 6 bases short and J 1 base short, with 19 bases between. Germline V gives CDR1 DFQATT, CDR2 SNEGSKA (reference sequence). CDR3 length: 15 residues.

The V gene is TRBV4-2, the J gene TRBJ2-1, with a possible D match to TRBD2 (5 bases). Trimming took 0 bases from V and 9 from J, leaving 9 bases between them. The germline gives CDR1 LGHNA, CDR2 YNFKEQ. The CDR3 is 13 amino acids. CDR3 protein: CASSQDGRGEQFF. The CDR3 DNA sequence: TGTGCCAGCAGCCAAGATGGGAGAGGTGAGCAGTTCTTC.

The rearrangement uses TRBV9 and TRBJ2-7; D might be TRBD1 (6 bases). CDR3 length equals 14 residues. V was cut by 0 bases and J by 6 bases, with 13 bases left in between. In germline, CDR1 is SGDLS, CDR2 YYNGEE. CDR3 bases: TGTGCCAGCAGCGTAGGGGGGCGTCCCGGCGAGCAGTACTTC. It yields the protein CASSVGGRPGEQYF.

The gene calls are TRBV27 and TRBJ2-5, with 11 bases matching TRBD2. Germline CDR1 reads MNHEY; CDR2 reads SMNVEV (reference sequence). V was clipped by 6 bases and J by 5 bases; unmatched bases: 5. The CDR3 is 14 amino acids. The CDR3 loop is CASRLSGRGETQYF. For the CDR3, the DNA is TGTGCCAGCAGACTTAGCGGGAGGGGTGAGACCCAGTACTTC.

The rearrangement joins TRBV7-9 to TRBJ1-2, with 8 bases fitting TRBD1. CDR3 size: 14 residues. In germline, CDR1 is SEHNR, CDR2 FQNEAQ (reference sequence). V lost 4 bases to trimming and J lost 6 bases; unmatched junction nucleotides: 7. Written as DNA, the CDR3 is TGTGCCAGCAGCTATGGACAGGGCTCCGATGGCTACACCTTC. Its translation is CASSYGQGSDGYTF.

J is TRBJ1-1 and V is TRBV27; D unresolved. The ends were cut back, 5 bases at V and 3 bases at J, with 13 bases in the middle. The CDR3 consists of 14 residues. The V gene's germline CDR1 is MNHEY and CDR2 SMNVEV (reference sequence). CDR3 sequence (DNA): TGTGCCAGCAGTCTGACCATTCGGGACACTGAAGCTTTCTTT. Amino acid sequence: CASSLTIRDTEAFF.

In DNA form, the CDR3 reads TGTGCCAGCAGTGACGATCGTTGGACAGCCAGCTACGAGCAGTACTTC. Residues: CASSDDRWTASYEQYF. The V gene is TRBV6-1, the J gene TRBJ2-7; perhaps TRBD1 as D (6 bases). The CDR3 spans 16 residues. The germline V and J ends were trimmed by 3 bases and 3 bases, with 18 bases remaining between them. Germline CDR1 and CDR2: MNHNS and SASEGT.

This chain uses TRBV29-1 with TRBJ2-7; the match to TRBD2 covers 7 bases. The trim removed 5 bases at V and 2 bases at J, leaving 3 bases unmatched. This CDR3 is 12 amino acids long. Germline CDR1 is SQVTM and CDR2 is ANQGSEA. For the CDR3, the DNA is TGCAGCGTTCTGCGGGAGCCCTACGAGCAGTACTTC. Translation: CSVLREPYEQYF.

The chain employs TRBV29-1 and TRBJ2-5; D is possibly TRBD1 (6 bases). Germline loops: CDR1 SQVTM, CDR2 ANQGSEA. The V and J ends lost 8 bases and 2 bases respectively, with 18 bases between them. The CDR3 runs 14 residues. The CDR3 spells CSMSGQGIQETQYF. CDR3 coding DNA: TGCAGCATGTCTGGGCAGGGGATACAAGAGACCCAGTACTTC.

The rearrangement links TRBV9 to TRBJ2-1; 9 bases are shared with TRBD1. Germline-derived CDR1 and CDR2 are SGDLS and YYNGEE. The ends lost 4 bases at V and 4 bases at J; junction bases unmatched: 6. The length of the CDR3 is 15 residues. Here the CDR3 reads CASSPRTGDYNEQFF. CDR3 bases: TGTGCCAGCAGCCCCCGGACAGGGGATTACAATGAGCAGTTCTTC.

CDR3: CASSTRGGDHEAFF. The CDR3 DNA reads as TGTGCCAGCAGTACTCGGGGGGGCGATCACGAAGCTTTCTTT. J is TRBJ1-1 and V is TRBV13; D is perhaps TRBD1 (6 bases). The germline V gene encodes CDR1 PRHDT and CDR2 FYEKMQ (reference sequence). V was clipped by 6 bases and J by 8 bases, with 19 bases between them. CDR3 length equals 14 residues.

The rearrangement joins TRBV15 to TRBJ1-2; D may be TRBD1 (5 bases). The germline gives CDR1 LNHNV, CDR2 YYDKDF (reference sequence). Trimming removed 1 base from V and 4 bases from J, with 10 bases in between. CDR3 length equals 14 residues. The CDR3 spells CATSRGQGVYGYTF. In DNA form, the CDR3 reads TGTGCCACCAGCAGAGGGCAGGGAGTCTATGGCTACACCTTC.

The V call is TRBV29-1, the J call TRBJ2-1; tentative D call: TRBD2 (5 bases). V was cut by 4 bases and J by 10 bases, with 8 bases left in between. The V gene's germline CDR1 is SQVTM and CDR2 ANQGSEA. The CDR3 has 10 residues. The CDR3 sequence is CSVVGGEQFF. CDR3 bases: TGCAGCGTTGTGGGCGGGGAGCAGTTCTTC.

The chain links TRBV15 to TRBJ2-5; maybe TRBD2 (6 bases). CDR1 is LNHNV, CDR2 YYDKDF, per germline (reference sequence). CDR3 length: 15 residues. The V and J ends lost 1 base and 5 bases respectively, with 14 bases between them. CDR3 residues: CATSRVRAGSETQYF. In DNA form, the CDR3 reads TGTGCCACCAGCAGAGTTCGTGCCGGGAGCGAGACCCAGTACTTC.

The chain combines TRBV28 with TRBJ2-5; the D is unclear. Trimming shortened V by 6 bases and J by 3 bases, and 14 bases separated the two germline ends. CDR1 is MDHEN and CDR2 is SYDVKM in the germline V gene. This CDR3 spans 14 amino acids. The CDR3 loop reads CASSSPETEETQYF. Here the CDR3 DNA reads TGTGCCAGCAGCTCTCCGGAAACAGAAGAGACCCAGTACTTC.

This sequence joins TRBV3-1 and TRBJ2-7; TRBD1 agrees at 9 bases. In germline, CDR1 is LGHDT, CDR2 YNNKEL (reference sequence). CDR3 size: 15 residues. With V trimmed by 1 base and J by 3 bases, 4 bases remained unmatched. The CDR3 reads CASSQGQGELYEQYF. The CDR3 DNA follows: TGTGCCAGCAGCCAAGGACAGGGGGAACTCTACGAGCAGTACTTC.

V is TRBV3-1 and J is TRBJ2-3; TRBD1 aligns across 7 bases. Unmatched junction bases numbered 6, after V lost 5 bases and J lost 1 base. The germline CDR1 and CDR2 sequences are LGHDT and YNNKEL (reference sequence). The CDR3 covers 15 residues. CDR3 DNA: TGTGCCAGCAGCTTTGACAGGGACGGCACAGATACGCAGTATTTT. Residues: CASSFDRDGTDTQYF.

The chain is built from TRBV12-3 or TRBV12-4 and TRBJ2-3, with 11 bases aligning to TRBD2. Trimming cost V 3 bases and J 6 bases; bases outside gene matches: 14. The length of the CDR3 is 18 residues. Written as DNA, the CDR3 is TGTGCCAGCAGTTTGCCCCTAGGTAGCGGGGGGGCCGCGGATACGCAGTATTTT. It specifies CASSLPLGSGGAADTQYF.

The chain joins TRBV7-2 to TRBJ2-5; TRBD1 might be the D (8 bases). The germline V gene has CDR1 SGHTA and CDR2 FQGNSA. CDR3 length equals 16 residues. V shed 6 bases and J shed 1 base, with 18 bases lying between them. CDR3 bases: TGTGCCAGCAGGATAGGACAGGGAGGGGGCCAAGAGACCCAGTACTTC. Its translation: CASRIGQGGGQETQYF.

The chain combines TRBV20-1 with TRBJ2-7, with 14 bases that match TRBD2. From germline, CDR1 is DFQATT and CDR2 SNEGSKA (reference sequence). The CDR3 spans 18 residues. V lost 6 bases to trimming and J lost 6 bases; unmatched junction nucleotides: 19. The CDR3 DNA sequence: TGCAGTGCAGCAACCGGGACTAGCGGGAGTCCGTGGTATGGCGAGCAGTACTTC. Its translation: CSAATGTSGSPWYGEQYF.

This chain connects TRBV30 to TRBJ2-7; D unresolved. Germline V gives CDR1 GTSNPN, CDR2 SVGIG (reference sequence). The CDR3 is made up of 12 amino acids. V gave up 2 bases and J gave up 6 bases, with 11 bases separating them. The CDR3 here is CAWSLVASEQYF. Here the CDR3 DNA reads TGTGCCTGGAGTCTCGTAGCTTCCGAGCAGTACTTC.

This rearrangement joins TRBV6-4 to TRBJ2-3, with TRBD1 as a possible D gene (5 bases). Germline V gives CDR1 MRHNA, CDR2 SNTAGT. The CDR3 contains 14 residues. V was trimmed by 4 bases and J by 4 bases, leaving 12 bases between them. The CDR3 DNA follows: TGTGCCAGCAGTGTGCAGGGCGAGGCAGATACGCAGTATTTT. As protein: CASSVQGEADTQYF.

In its sample, this clonotype was seen once. This chain uses TRBV12-3 or TRBV12-4 with TRBJ1-5; D unclear. V was shortened by 6 bases and J by 4 bases, with 10 bases between the two germline ends. The CDR3 consists of 13 residues. The CDR3 reads CASSPGQNQPQHF. The CDR3 nucleotides are TGTGCCAGCAGCCCGGGTCAAAATCAGCCCCAGCATTTT.

This rearrangement joins TRBV28 to TRBJ2-3; D is uncertain. Germline CDR1 reads MDHEN; CDR2 reads SYDVKM. CDR3 length equals 14 residues. The V and J ends lost 6 bases and 3 bases respectively, with 13 bases between them. CDR3 bases: TGTGCCAGCAGCCCGTGGGGTAGGACAGATACGCAGTATTTT. This gives the protein CASSPWGRTDTQYF.

The V gene is TRBV3-1, the J gene TRBJ2-2; 7 positions agree with TRBD2. Germline loops: CDR1 LGHDT, CDR2 YNNKEL (reference sequence). The ends lost 0 bases at V and 3 bases at J; junction bases unmatched: 4. The CDR3 totals 16 residues. CDR3 bases: TGTGCCAGCAGCCAAGATGTAGCGGGCGACACCGGGGAGCTGTTTTTT. It specifies CASSQDVAGDTGELFF.

Written as DNA, the CDR3 is TGCAGTGCTAGGGAGCCCCCCCGACTAGCGGAGATAATGACTGAGCAGTTCTTC. Its translation: CSAREPPRLAEIMTEQFF. This chain connects TRBV20-1 to TRBJ2-1, with 9 nucleotides matching TRBD2. With V trimmed by 3 bases and J by 9 bases, 21 bases remained unmatched. Germline V gene data show CDR1 as DFQATT and CDR2 as SNEGSKA (reference sequence). The CDR3 totals 18 residues.

The chain uses TRBV7-2 and TRBJ1-2; D remains ambiguous. The V gene's germline CDR1 is SGHTA and CDR2 FQGNSA. This CDR3 has 13 residues. The germline V and J ends were trimmed by 3 bases and 2 bases, with 7 bases remaining between them. The CDR3 sequence is CASSFGRNYGYTF. CDR3 DNA sequence: TGTGCCAGCAGCTTTGGCCGGAACTATGGCTACACCTTC.